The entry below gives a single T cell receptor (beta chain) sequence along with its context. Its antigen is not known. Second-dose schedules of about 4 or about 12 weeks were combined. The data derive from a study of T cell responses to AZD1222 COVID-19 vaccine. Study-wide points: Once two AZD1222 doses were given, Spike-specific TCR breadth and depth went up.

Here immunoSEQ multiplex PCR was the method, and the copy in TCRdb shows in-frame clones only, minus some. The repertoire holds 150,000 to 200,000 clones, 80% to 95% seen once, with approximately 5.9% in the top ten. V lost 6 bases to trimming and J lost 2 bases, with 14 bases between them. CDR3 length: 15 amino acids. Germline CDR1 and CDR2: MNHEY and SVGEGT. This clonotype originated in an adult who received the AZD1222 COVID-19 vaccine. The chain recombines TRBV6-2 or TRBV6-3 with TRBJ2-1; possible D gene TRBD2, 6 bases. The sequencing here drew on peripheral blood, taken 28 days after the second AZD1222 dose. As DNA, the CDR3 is TGTGCCAGCAGCCCCCAAGCGGGCACCTACAATGAGCAGTTCTTC. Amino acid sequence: CASSPQAGTYNEQFF.